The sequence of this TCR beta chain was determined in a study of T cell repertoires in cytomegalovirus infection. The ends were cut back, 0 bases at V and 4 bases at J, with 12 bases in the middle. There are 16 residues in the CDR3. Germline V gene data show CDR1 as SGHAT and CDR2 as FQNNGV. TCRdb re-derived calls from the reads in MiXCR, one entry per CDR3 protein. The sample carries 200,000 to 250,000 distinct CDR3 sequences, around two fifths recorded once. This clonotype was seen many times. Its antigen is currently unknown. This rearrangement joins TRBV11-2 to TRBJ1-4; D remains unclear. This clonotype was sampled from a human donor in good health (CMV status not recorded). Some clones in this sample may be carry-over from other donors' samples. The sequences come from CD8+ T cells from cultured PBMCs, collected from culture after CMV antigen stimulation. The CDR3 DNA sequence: TGTGCCAGCAGCTTAGAAGGAGGGTCCCTTAATGAAAAACTGTTTTTT. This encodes CASSLEGGSLNEKLFF.